This T cell receptor beta chain was identified during a study of blood T cell repertoires in COVID-19. As for the study in general: Researchers got acute and convalescent COVID-19 samples from the United States, Italy and Spain.

Repertoires were generated with immunoSEQ multiplex PCR, while TCRdb's copy carries only in-frame clones and drops some. In the table there are about 140,000 clones, approximately 87% of which are singletons. The origin of this receptor is a woman aged 35 to 49 with acute or convalescent COVID-19. The sequenced sample was peripheral blood.

The DNA of the CDR3 is TGTGCCAGCTCACCAGTCACTCCGGGAAATGAGCAGTTCTTC. It yields the protein CASSPVTPGNEQFF. This chain links TRBV18 with TRBJ2-1; a weak D match, TRBD2 (5 bases). V was cut by 2 bases and J by 7 bases, with 12 bases left in between. Germline V gene sequence: CDR1 KGHSH, CDR2 LQKENI. There are 14 residues in the CDR3.